This TCR beta chain was sequenced in a study of T cell clonality in common variable immunodeficiency. Whole-study findings and limits: Patient heterogeneity in the CVID cohort limited correlations between repertoire features and clinical complications. Reportedly, TCR beta sequences from common variable immunodeficiency showed fewer deletions and N-nucleotide insertions.

Germline lookup yields CDR1 SGHDN and CDR2 FVKESK. There are 15 residues in the CDR3. Trimming at V came to 3 bases and at J to 4 bases, leaving 5 bases not matched to a gene. By share of the sample, this clone is medium-sized. The antigen is undetermined. The CDR3 end falls 3 residues outside the read, so it is completed with the germline J gene. Most patients and controls had Caucasian heritage. Using immunoSEQ multiplex PCR, the repertoire was profiled, and TCRdb retains in-frame clones only, with some absent. Reported are some 2,500 clones, none seen only once; the ten largest carry about 10%. This sequence joins TRBV14 and TRBJ2-5, with TRBD2 matching 10 bases. The receptor comes from a human donor with common variable immunodeficiency. Sequencing was carried out using peripheral blood mononuclear cells. The CDR3 sequence is CASSQLLAGTETQYF. The CDR3 bases that were read are TGTGCCAGCAGCCAGTTACTAGCGGGGACAGAGACC.